This TCR beta chain is drawn from a study of CD8 T cells in ankylosing spondylitis. Germline loops: CDR1 DFQATT, CDR2 SNEGSKA (reference sequence). This CDR3 contains 13 residues. V dropped 4 bases and J dropped 2 bases, with 12 bases sitting between them. Quantitative molecular-barcoded 5'-RACE generated the TCR beta libraries. TCRdb re-called the 5' RACE reads through MiXCR, storing one row per CDR3 protein. The sample has approximately 350,000 distinct CDR3 sequences; approximately 22% are singletons. Findings of the study overall: A TCR beta motif made of several highly homologous variants seemed typical of ankylosing spondylitis blood. Reported data indicate significant enrichment of disease-linked clones within matched ankylosing spondylitis synovial fluid.

Remarks on this clonotype: Its antigen remains unidentified.

The chain has TRBV20-1 and TRBJ2-7; D is possibly TRBD1 (6 bases). The clonotype comes from a male donor with ankylosing spondylitis or in good health (not recorded which). Input material: blood, either unsorted or a sorted T cell fraction (not recorded which). This CDR3 reads CSATTGSPYEQYF. The DNA of the CDR3 is TGCAGTGCTACCACAGGGTCGCCCTACGAGCAGTACTTC.